This T cell receptor (beta chain) was sequenced during a study of patients and donors after allogeneic stem cell transplantation. TCRdb passed the RT-PCR reads through MiXCR, listing each CDR3 protein once. This table holds about 230,000 distinct CDR3 sequences, roughly 14% found once. This CDR3 contains 18 residues. With 1 base clipped from V and 1 base from J, the junction kept 9 bases outside the gene matches. The rearrangement joins TRBV12-3 or TRBV12-4 to TRBJ2-5, with 10 bases identical to TRBD2. The clonotype originates from a human donor who was either an allogeneic HSCT recipient or a stem cell or donor lymphocyte infusion donor (not recorded which). It is not recorded whose cells these are; they may come from a transplant donor. The sequencing sample was made of blood, either unsorted or a sorted T cell fraction (not recorded which). CDR3 DNA: TGTGCCAGCAGTTTAGTCCCCGGGCTAGCGGGGGCCCAAGAGACCCAGTACTTC. This codes for CASSLVPGLAGAQETQYF.